The entry that follows covers one TCR beta chain sequence. Its antigen is currently unknown. The donors formed part of the approximately 110-subject validation cohort, distinct from the approximately 630-subject first cohort. Trimming took off 7 bases at V and 2 bases at J, with 13 bases between the two ends. Per germline, CDR1 MNHNS and CDR2 SASEGT. The CDR3 covers 14 residues. These data belong to a study of cytomegalovirus exposure and HLA in healthy donors. Generated by immunoSEQ multiplex PCR, the TCRdb table keeps only in-frame clones and is missing some. Seen here are 150,000 to 180,000 clones, 86% observed once, and the top ten hold about a fifth. Study-level results: Most TCR sequences were seen very rarely across donors, but some public TCRs occurred in many.

V gene TRBV6-1 combines with J gene TRBJ2-3; D remains unclear. The clonotype originates from a man aged 18 to 30 in good health and CMV-seropositive. The sequencing sample was made of PBMCs. CDR3 loop: CASNSGSPTDTQYF. As DNA, the CDR3 is TGTGCCAGCAATTCCGGGTCCCCCACAGATACGCAGTATTTT.